The clone carrying this T cell receptor (beta chain) was picked up one time. Its target is not known. These data come from a study of shared clonotypes between healthy human individuals. Findings of the study overall: Although depth was large, rarefaction showed that sequencing of the sorted subsets was incomplete.

This was a deep-level run. Produced via immunoSEQ multiplex PCR; TCRdb's table is partial and in-frame only. The sample holds about 2.1 million clones, around 93% seen once. The CDR3 spans 11 residues. Trimming removed 4 bases from V and 10 bases from J, with 7 bases in between. The germline V gene encodes CDR1 LNHDA and CDR2 SQIVND (reference sequence). CD45RO-negative, CCR7-selected cells formed the naive CD8 fraction, which excluded terminally differentiated effector memory CD45RA+ cells. The chain combines TRBV19 with TRBJ1-4; D gene unclear. The source of this sequence is a man aged 18 to 35 in good health. Some clones in this sample may be carry-over from other donors' samples. Input material: naive CD8+ T cells from PBMCs. The CDR3 DNA sequence: TGTGCCAGTAGTACTTGGGGAAAACTGTTTTTT. As protein: CASSTWGKLFF. The complete variable domain, with remaining parts taken from reference TRBV19 and TRBJ1-4, reads DGGITQSPKYLFRKEGQNVTLSCEQNLNHDAMYWYRQDPGQGLRLIYYSQIVNDFQKGDIAEGYSVSREKKESFPLTVTSAQKNPTAFYLCASSTWGKLFFGSGTQLSVL.